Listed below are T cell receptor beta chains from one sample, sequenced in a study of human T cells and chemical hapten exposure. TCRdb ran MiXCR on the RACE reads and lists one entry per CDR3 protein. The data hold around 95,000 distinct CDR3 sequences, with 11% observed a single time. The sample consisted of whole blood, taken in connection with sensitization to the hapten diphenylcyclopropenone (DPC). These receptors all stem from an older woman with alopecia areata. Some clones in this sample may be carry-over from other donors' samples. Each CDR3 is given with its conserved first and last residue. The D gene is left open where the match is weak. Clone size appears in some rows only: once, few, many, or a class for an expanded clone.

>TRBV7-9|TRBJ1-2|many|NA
CASSLGGTLASAYGYTF
TGTGCCAGCAGCTTAGGCGGGACTCTAGCGAGTGCCTATGGCTACACCTTC
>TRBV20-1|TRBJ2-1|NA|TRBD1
CSAKHRTGGDYEQFF
TGCAGTGCTAAACACAGGACAGGGGGCGATTATGAGCAGTTCTTC
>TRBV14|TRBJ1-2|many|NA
CASSPDRGGGESYTF
TGTGCCAGCAGCCCCGACCGGGGGGGCGGTGAGAGCTACACCTTC
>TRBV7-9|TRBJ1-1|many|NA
CASSLIAGTPEAFF
TGTGCCAGCAGCTTAATCGCAGGGACGCCGGAAGCTTTCTTT
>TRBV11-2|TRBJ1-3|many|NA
CASSSTRNTIYF
TGTGCCAGCAGCTCTACAAGAAACACCATATATTTT
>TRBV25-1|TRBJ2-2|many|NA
CASSEQGTGELFF
TGTGCCAGCAGTGAACAGGGCACCGGGGAGCTGTTTTTT
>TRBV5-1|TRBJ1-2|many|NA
CASSFDGFNYGYTF
TGCGCCAGCAGCTTCGACGGATTTAACTATGGCTACACCTTC
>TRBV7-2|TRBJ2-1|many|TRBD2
CASSLQVSGGYNEQFF
TGTGCCAGCAGCTTACAGGTTAGCGGGGGGTACAATGAGCAGTTCTTC
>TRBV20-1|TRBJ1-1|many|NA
CSARSRGHTEAFF
TGCAGTGCTAGATCGAGGGGACACACTGAAGCTTTCTTT
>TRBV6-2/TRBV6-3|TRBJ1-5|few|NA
CASSRWTEGGNQPQHF
TGTGCCAGCAGTCGGTGGACAGAAGGAGGCAATCAGCCCCAGCATTTT
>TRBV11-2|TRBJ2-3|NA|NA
CASSLVGRNTQYF
TGTGCCAGCAGCTTAGTAGGCCGTAATACGCAGTATTTT
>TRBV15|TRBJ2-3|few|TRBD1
CATSRGGTGDGTQYF
TGTGCCACGTCGCGGGGCGGGACAGGGGACGGTACGCAGTATTTT
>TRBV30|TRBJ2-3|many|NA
CAWSRGAGDTQYF
TGTGCCTGGAGTCGCGGGGCCGGAGATACGCAGTATTTT
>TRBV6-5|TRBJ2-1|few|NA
CASSYSSGGPYNEQFF
TGTGCCAGCAGTTACTCGTCCGGGGGGCCCTACAATGAGCAGTTCTTC
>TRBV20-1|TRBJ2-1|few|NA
CSARGGADRYNEQFF
TGCAGTGCTAGAGGGGGAGCGGACCGCTACAATGAGCAGTTCTTC
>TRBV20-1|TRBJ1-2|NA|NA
CSASPNYGYTF
TGCAGTGCAAGTCCTAACTATGGCTACACCTTC
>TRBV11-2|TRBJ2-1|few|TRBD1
CASSLIDRDNEQFF
TGTGCCAGCAGCTTAATAGACAGGGACAATGAGCAGTTCTTC
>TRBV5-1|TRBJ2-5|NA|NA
CASHHVETQYF
TGCGCCAGCCACCATGTGGAGACCCAGTACTTC
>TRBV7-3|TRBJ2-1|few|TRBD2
CASSFSVGGALGNEQFF
TGTGCCAGCAGCTTTTCAGTGGGAGGGGCTCTGGGCAATGAGCAGTTCTTC
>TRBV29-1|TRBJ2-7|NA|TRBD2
CSVKGLAGIYEQYF
TGCAGCGTCAAAGGTCTAGCGGGGATCTACGAGCAGTACTTC
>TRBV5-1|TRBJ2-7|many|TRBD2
CASSLALAGSYEQYF
TGCGCCAGCAGCTTGGCCCTAGCGGGGTCCTACGAGCAGTACTTC
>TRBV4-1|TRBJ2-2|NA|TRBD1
CASSQGTGGHTGELFF
TGCGCCAGCAGCCAAGGGACAGGGGGTCACACCGGGGAGCTGTTTTTT
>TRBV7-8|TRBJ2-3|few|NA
CASSLAGRQRSTDTQYF
TGTGCCAGCAGCTTAGCGGGGAGACAGAGAAGCACAGATACGCAGTATTTT
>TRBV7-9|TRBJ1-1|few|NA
CASSSGSTEAFF
TGTGCCAGCAGCTCCGGCAGCACTGAAGCTTTCTTT
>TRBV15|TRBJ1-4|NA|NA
CATSRVESSRGELFF
TGTGCCACCAGCAGAGTGGAGAGTTCAAGGGGGGAACTGTTTTTT
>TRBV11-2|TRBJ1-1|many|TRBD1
CASSWTGLNTEAFF
TGTGCCAGCAGCTGGACAGGGCTGAACACTGAAGCTTTCTTT
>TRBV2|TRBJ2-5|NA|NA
CASAGLLAGKTQYF
TGTGCCAGTGCGGGACTCTTAGCCGGGAAGACCCAGTACTTC
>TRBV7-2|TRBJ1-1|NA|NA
CASSPQMGWEAFF
TGTGCCAGCAGCCCTCAGATGGGGTGGGAAGCTTTCTTT
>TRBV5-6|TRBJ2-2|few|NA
CASSWVQVGELFF
TGTGCCAGCAGCTGGGTCCAGGTCGGGGAGCTGTTTTTT
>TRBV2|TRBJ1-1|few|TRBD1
CASKTGAEAFF
TGTGCCAGCAAGACAGGGGCTGAAGCTTTCTTT
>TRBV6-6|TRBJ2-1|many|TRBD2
CASTRGGQSLHYNEQFF
TGTGCCAGCACCCGCGGGGGGCAGTCCCTACATTACAATGAGCAGTTCTTC
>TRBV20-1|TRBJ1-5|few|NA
CSARRANQPQHF
TGCAGTGCTAGAAGGGCTAATCAGCCCCAGCATTTT
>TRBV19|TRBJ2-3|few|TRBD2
CASSPGLTATDTQYF
TGTGCCAGTAGTCCGGGACTAACCGCCACAGATACGCAGTATTTT
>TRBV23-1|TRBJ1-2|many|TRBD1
CARRDRNNYGYTF
TGCGCCAGAAGGGACAGAAATAACTATGGCTACACCTTC
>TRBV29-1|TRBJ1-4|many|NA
CSVVVSEGGEKLFF
TGCAGCGTTGTAGTCAGTGAGGGTGGTGAAAAACTGTTTTTT
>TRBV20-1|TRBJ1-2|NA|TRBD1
CSAVRGDRDNYGYTF
TGCAGTGCGGTGCGGGGGGACAGGGACAACTATGGCTACACCTTC
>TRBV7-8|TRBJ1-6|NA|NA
CASSLEGSPLHF
TGTGCCAGCAGCTTAGAAGGTTCACCCCTCCACTTT
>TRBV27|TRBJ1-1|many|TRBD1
CASSSQGMNTEAFF
TGTGCCAGCAGTTCACAGGGGATGAACACTGAAGCTTTCTTT
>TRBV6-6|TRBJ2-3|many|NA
CASSYLARSLTDTQYF
TGTGCCAGCAGTTACTTAGCAAGGAGCCTCACAGATACGCAGTATTTT
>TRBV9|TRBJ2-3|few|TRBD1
CASSVVNRGPQYF
TGTGCCAGCAGCGTAGTAAACAGGGGTCCGCAGTATTTT
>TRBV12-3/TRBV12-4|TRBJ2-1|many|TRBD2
CASTVSGGAFNEQFF
TGTGCCAGCACCGTCAGCGGGGGGGCTTTCAATGAGCAGTTCTTC
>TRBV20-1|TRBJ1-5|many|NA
CSARGTDMVLNQPQHF
TGCAGTGCTAGAGGAACGGACATGGTGCTAAATCAGCCCCAGCATTTT
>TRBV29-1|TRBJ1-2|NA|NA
CSVRGPGTYGYTF
TGCAGCGTTAGGGGCCCAGGGACCTATGGCTACACCTTC
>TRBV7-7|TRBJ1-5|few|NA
CASSLYQPQHF
TGTGCTAGCAGCTTGTATCAGCCCCAGCATTTT
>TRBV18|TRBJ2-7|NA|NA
CASSPYHLYEQYF
TGTGCCAGCTCACCGTATCATCTCTACGAGCAGTACTTC
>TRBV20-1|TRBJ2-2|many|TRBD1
CSAGKGQGAGELFF
TGCAGTGCCGGAAAGGGACAGGGGGCCGGGGAGCTGTTTTTT
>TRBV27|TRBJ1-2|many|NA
CASSLQRRATFYGYTF
TGTGCCAGCAGTTTACAGCGACGGGCGACCTTCTATGGCTACACCTTC
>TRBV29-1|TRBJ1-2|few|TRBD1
CSVVIEGQGLYTF
TGCAGCGTTGTTATTGAGGGACAGGGCCTCTACACCTTC
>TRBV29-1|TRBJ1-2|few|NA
CSVVWSQGLGGYTF
TGCAGCGTTGTGTGGAGCCAGGGCTTGGGAGGCTACACCTTC
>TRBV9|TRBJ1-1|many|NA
CASSVEENTEAFF
TGTGCCAGCAGCGTAGAAGAGAACACTGAAGCTTTCTTT
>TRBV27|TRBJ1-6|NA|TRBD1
CASRTGDSPLHF
TGTGCCAGCCGGACAGGGGATTCACCCCTCCACTTT
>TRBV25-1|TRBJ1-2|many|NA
CASSPIPGVANYGYTF
TGTGCCAGCAGTCCCATTCCGGGGGTCGCTAACTATGGCTACACCTTC
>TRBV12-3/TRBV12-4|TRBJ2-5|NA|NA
CASSFGYDLRGAIYQETQYF
TGTGCCAGCAGTTTTGGTTACGATTTACGCGGGGCGATATACCAAGAGACCCAGTACTTC
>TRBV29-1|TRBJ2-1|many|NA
CSVSGRVGINEQFF
TGCAGCGTTTCAGGCAGGGTTGGTATCAATGAGCAGTTCTTC
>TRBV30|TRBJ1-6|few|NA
CAWSVYRSSPLHF
TGTGCCTGGAGTGTATATCGGAGCTCACCCCTCCACTTT
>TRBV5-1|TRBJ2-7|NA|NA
CASRPTPGLLVPYEQYF
TGCGCCAGCAGACCCACCCCGGGACTCCTGGTCCCCTACGAGCAGTACTTC
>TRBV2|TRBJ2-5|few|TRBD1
CASNKDRGKETQYF
TGTGCCAGCAATAAGGACAGGGGAAAAGAGACCCAGTACTTC
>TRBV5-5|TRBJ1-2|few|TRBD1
CASSPQGANNYGYTF
TGTGCCAGCAGCCCCCAGGGGGCAAATAACTATGGCTACACCTTC